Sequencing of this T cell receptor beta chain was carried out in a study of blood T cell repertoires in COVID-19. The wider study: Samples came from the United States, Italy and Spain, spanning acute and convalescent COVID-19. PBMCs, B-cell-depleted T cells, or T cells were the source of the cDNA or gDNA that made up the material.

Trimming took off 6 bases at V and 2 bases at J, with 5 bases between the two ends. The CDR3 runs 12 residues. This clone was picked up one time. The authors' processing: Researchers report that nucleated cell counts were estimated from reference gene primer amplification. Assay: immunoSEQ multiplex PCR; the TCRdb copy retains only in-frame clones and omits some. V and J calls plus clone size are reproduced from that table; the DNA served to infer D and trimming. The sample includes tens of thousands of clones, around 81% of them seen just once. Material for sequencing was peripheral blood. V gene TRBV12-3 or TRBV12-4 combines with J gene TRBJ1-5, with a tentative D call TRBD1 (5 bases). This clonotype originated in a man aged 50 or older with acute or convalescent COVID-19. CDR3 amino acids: CASRQGNQPQHF. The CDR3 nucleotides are TGTGCCAGCAGACAGGGCAATCAGCCCCAGCATTTT.